The text below deals with one TCR beta chain. Its antigen is currently unknown. This may be a read error, as it is one base from a much larger clone. These data belong to a study of identical twins. Overall study findings and caveats: Cross-sectional statistics underpinned the conclusions; the same donors were not followed. Insertion counts were lower in abundant cord blood beta clonotypes, a trend that memory repertoires did not show. Out-of-frame alpha sequences shared by twins were enriched for low generation probability.

From germline, CDR1 is SGHTA and CDR2 FQGNSA. The CDR3 is made up of 14 amino acids. Trimming cost V 4 bases and J 2 bases, with 9 bases left between them. A universal primer site came from template switching; cDNA carried unique molecular identifiers. One entry per CDR3 protein, called by TCRdb with MiXCR from the 5' RACE reads. The table includes around 650,000 distinct CDR3 sequences, roughly 7.1% detected once. In addition, the sample was reused for a study of yellow fever vaccine responses in identical twins.

Material for sequencing was PBMCs. This receptor was identified in a woman between 18 and 29 years old in good health. V gene TRBV7-2 combines with J gene TRBJ2-4; no definite D call. DNA of the CDR3: TGTGCCAGCAGCTATGACGCTTCCAAAAACATTCAGTACTTC. It encodes CASSYDASKNIQYF.